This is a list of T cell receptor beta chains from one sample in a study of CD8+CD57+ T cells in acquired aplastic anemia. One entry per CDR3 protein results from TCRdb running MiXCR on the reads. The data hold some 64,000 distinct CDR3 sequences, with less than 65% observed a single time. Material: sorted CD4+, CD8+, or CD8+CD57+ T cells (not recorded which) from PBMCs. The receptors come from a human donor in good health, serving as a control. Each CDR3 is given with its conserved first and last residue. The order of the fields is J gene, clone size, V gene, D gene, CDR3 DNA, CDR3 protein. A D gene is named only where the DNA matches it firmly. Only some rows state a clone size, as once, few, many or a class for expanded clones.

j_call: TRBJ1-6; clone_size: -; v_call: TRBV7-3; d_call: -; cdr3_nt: TGTGCCAGCAGCTTGAAGGAGTCAGGGCAGGCTGCCTATTCACCCCTCCACTTT; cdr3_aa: CASSLKESGQAAYSPLHF
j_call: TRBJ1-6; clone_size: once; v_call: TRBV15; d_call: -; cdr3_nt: TGTGCCACCAGCAGAGATCGAGGGGGGAATTCACCCCTCCACTTT; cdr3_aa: CATSRDRGGNSPLHF
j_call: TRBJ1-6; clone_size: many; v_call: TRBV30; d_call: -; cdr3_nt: TGTGCCTGGTCATCTAAGATAGGGGTTAATTCACCCCTCCACTTT; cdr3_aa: CAWSSKIGVNSPLHF
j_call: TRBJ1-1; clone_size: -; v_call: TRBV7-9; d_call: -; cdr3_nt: TGTGCCAGCACCAGACATCCGAACACTGAAGCTTTCTTT; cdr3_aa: CASTRHPNTEAFF
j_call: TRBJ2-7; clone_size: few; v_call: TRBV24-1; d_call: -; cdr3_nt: TGTGCCACCAGCTCCGGACAGACCTACGAGCAGTACTTC; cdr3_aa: CATSSGQTYEQYF
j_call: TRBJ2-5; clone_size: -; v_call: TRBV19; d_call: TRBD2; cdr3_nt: TGTGCCAGTAGTATGGGACTAGCGAAAAAGACCCAGTACTTC; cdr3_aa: CASSMGLAKKTQYF
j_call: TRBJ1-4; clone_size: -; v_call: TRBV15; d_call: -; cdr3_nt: TGTGCCACCAGCAGAGATTTCAGGGAGGGTGAAAAACTGTTTTTT; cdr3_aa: CATSRDFREGEKLFF
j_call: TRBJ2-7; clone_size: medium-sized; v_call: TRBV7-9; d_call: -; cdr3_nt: TGTGCCAGCAGCTTACAGGGCTACGAGCAGTACTTC; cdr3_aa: CASSLQGYEQYF
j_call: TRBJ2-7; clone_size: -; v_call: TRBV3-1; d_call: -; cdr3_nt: TGTGCCAGCAGCCGAGGGACTGGCGCTGCCTACGAGCAGTACTTC; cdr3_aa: CASSRGTGAAYEQYF
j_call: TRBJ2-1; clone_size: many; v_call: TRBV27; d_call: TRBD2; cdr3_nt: TGTGCCAGCAGTTCTCGAGCGGGAGTGAATGCTGAGCAGTTCTTC; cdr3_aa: CASSSRAGVNAEQFF
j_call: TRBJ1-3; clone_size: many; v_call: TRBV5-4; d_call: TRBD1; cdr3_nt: TGTGCCAGCAGCTTACAGGGGGTGGGAAACACCATATATTTT; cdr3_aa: CASSLQGVGNTIYF
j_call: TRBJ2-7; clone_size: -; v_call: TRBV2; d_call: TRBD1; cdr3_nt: TGTGCCAGCAGTGGGGGACAGGGATCTGCCTACAAGCAGTACTTC; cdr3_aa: CASSGGQGSAYKQYF
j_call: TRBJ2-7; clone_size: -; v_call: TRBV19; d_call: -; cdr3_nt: TGTGCCAGTAGTATAGCGGAGCGGGTCTCCTACGAGCAGTACTTC; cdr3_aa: CASSIAERVSYEQYF
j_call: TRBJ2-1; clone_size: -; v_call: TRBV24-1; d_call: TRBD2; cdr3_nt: TGTGCCACCAGTGATTTTCCTAGCGGGAATGAGCAGTTCTTC; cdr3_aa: CATSDFPSGNEQFF
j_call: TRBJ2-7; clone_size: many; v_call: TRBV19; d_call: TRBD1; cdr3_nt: TGTGCCAGTAGTTCCACCCCGGGACAGGGTGTGCACGAGCAGTACTTC; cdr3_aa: CASSSTPGQGVHEQYF
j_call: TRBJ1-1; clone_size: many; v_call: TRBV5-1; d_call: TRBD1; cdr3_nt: TGCGCCAGCAGCATCACCGGGACAGCGAACACTGAAGCTTTCTTT; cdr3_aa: CASSITGTANTEAFF
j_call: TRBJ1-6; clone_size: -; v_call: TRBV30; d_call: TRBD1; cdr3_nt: TGTGCCTGGAGCGTCCTGACAGGGTCCGCTTCACCCCTCCACTTT; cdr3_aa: CAWSVLTGSASPLHF
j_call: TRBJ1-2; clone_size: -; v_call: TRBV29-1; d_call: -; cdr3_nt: TGCAGCGTTGGGGGGTTTGATGGCTACACCTTC; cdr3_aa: CSVGGFDGYTF
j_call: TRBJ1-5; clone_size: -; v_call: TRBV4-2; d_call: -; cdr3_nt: TGTGCCAGCAGCCGGACCGGGACCGGTGCGCCCCAGCATTTT; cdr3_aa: CASSRTGTGAPQHF
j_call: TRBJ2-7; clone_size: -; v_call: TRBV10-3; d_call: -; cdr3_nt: TGTGCCATCAGTGAAGACGACTCCTACGAGCAGTACTTC; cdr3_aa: CAISEDDSYEQYF